The 14 T cell receptor beta chains presented below share a single source sample, sequenced in a study of cytotoxic CD8 clonotypes in ibrutinib-treated CLL. Sequencing was performed with immunoSEQ multiplex PCR; in TCRdb, only in-frame clones are kept and a portion is missing. This table holds 150,000 or so clones, 88% found once. The source was PBMCs, collected at disease progression, from a patient treated with ibrutinib. These receptors were obtained from a human donor with chronic lymphocytic leukemia.

The chain links TRBV5-4 to TRBJ2-3, with D possibly being TRBD1 (6 bases). This CDR3 is 15 amino acids long. V lost 0 bases and J 2 bases, leaving 10 bases between the germline ends. From germline, CDR1 is SGHNT and CDR2 YYREEE (reference sequence). CDR3 in DNA: TGTGCCAGCAGCTTGGACAGGGCTAACACAGATACGCAGTATTTT. Translated: CASSLDRANTDTQYF.

The rearrangement links TRBV11-2 to TRBJ1-1; D may be TRBD1 (5 bases). Germline V CDR1 and CDR2: SGHAT, FQNNGV. Trimming shortened V by 4 bases and J by 1 base, and 19 bases separated the two germline ends. The CDR3 is 17 amino acids. The CDR3 region is CASSSAGFRFGNTEAFF. The CDR3 DNA sequence: TGTGCCAGCAGCTCCGCAGGGTTTCGGTTTGGGAACACTGAAGCTTTCTTT.

This clone was counted between two and nine times. The chain recombines TRBV9 with TRBJ2-7; 11 bases align to TRBD2. The CDR3 loop spans 15 amino acids. The J segment lost 1 base and the V segment lost 5 bases, leaving 5 bases of the junction unmatched. CDR1 and CDR2 (germline): SGDLS, YYNGEE. The CDR3 spells CASSVLAGESYEQYF. Written as DNA, the CDR3 is TGTGCCAGCAGTGTACTAGCGGGAGAGTCCTACGAGCAGTACTTC.

In DNA, the CDR3 is TGTGCCAGCAGCACTGACAGGGCAAACTATGGCTACACCTTC. Its protein product is CASSTDRANYGYTF. The chain joins TRBV11-1 to TRBJ1-2, with TRBD1 identical over 7 bases. CDR1 is SGHAT and CDR2 is FQDESV in the germline V gene (reference sequence). The CDR3 extends over 14 amino acids. V was clipped by 5 bases and J by 2 bases; unmatched bases: 5.

The chain recombines TRBV6-5 with TRBJ1-4; 10 nucleotides match TRBD1. The germline V gene has CDR1 MNHEY and CDR2 SVGAGI. This CDR3 has 15 residues. With V trimmed by 6 bases and J by 8 bases, 9 bases remained unmatched. The CDR3 here is CASRQGGTGEEKLFF. In nucleotides, the CDR3 is TGTGCCAGCAGGCAGGGAGGGACAGGGGAAGAAAAACTGTTTTTT.

The V call is TRBV30, the J call TRBJ1-1; the D is unclear. The ends were cut back, 1 base at V and 8 bases at J, with 11 bases in the middle. Germline V gene sequence: CDR1 GTSNPN, CDR2 SVGIG (reference sequence). There are 12 residues in the CDR3. CDR3 nucleotide sequence: TGTGCCTGGAGTGAGGGCCCACGGGAAGCTTTCTTT. Translated: CAWSEGPREAFF.

This chain links TRBV5-1 with TRBJ2-7; D uncertain. The CDR3 is made up of 11 amino acids. V lost 3 bases and J lost 7, with 8 bases in between. Per the germline V gene, CDR1 is SGHRS and CDR2 is YFSETQ. The CDR3 DNA reads as TGCGCCAGCAGCTCCCTCGCAGAGCAGTACTTC. Protein: CASSSLAEQYF. The full variable domain, in which reference TRBV5-1 and TRBJ2-7 provide the parts outside the CDR3, is KAGVTQTPRYLIKTRGQQVTLSCSPISGHRSVSWYQQTPGQGLQFLFEYFSETQRNKGNFPGRFSGRQFSNSRSEMNVSTLELGDSALYLCASSSLAEQYFGPGTRLTVT.

The chain has TRBV28 and TRBJ1-5; no definite D call. Trimming pared 3 bases from V and 5 bases from J, leaving 8 bases between. CDR1 and CDR2 from the germline V gene are MDHEN and SYDVKM. The CDR3 totals 13 residues. The CDR3 coding sequence is TGTGCCAGCAGTTTGGGCAGCGATCAGCCCCAGCATTTT. Residues: CASSLGSDQPQHF. Using reference TRBV28 and TRBJ1-5 for the parts outside the CDR3, the full variable domain is DVKVTQSSRYLVKRTGEKVFLECVQDMDHENMFWYRQDPGLGLRLIYFSYDVKMKEKGDIPEGYSVSREKKERFSLILESASTNQTSMYLCASSLGSDQPQHFGDGTRLSIL.

The V call is TRBV27, the J call TRBJ1-5; D unclear. V shed 2 bases and J shed 5 bases, with 7 bases lying between them. This CDR3 has 13 residues. Germline V gene data show CDR1 as MNHEY and CDR2 as SMNVEV (reference sequence). The chain's CDR3 is CASSLAGDQPQHF. The CDR3 DNA sequence: TGTGCCAGCAGTTTAGCAGGAGATCAGCCCCAGCATTTT.

The chain couples TRBV29-1 to TRBJ1-3; D uncertain. Trimming left V 8 bases short and J 3 bases short, with 11 bases between. The CDR3 runs 12 residues. Germline-derived CDR1 and CDR2 are SQVTM and ANQGSEA. This CDR3 reads CSHVGIGNTIYF. As DNA, the CDR3 is TGCAGCCATGTCGGGATTGGAAACACCATATATTTT.

The J gene is TRBJ2-1, the V gene TRBV6-6; 8 bases line up with TRBD2. The CDR3 has 15 residues. Germline assignment: CDR1 MNHNY and CDR2 SVGAGI (reference sequence). The V gene end was trimmed by 6 bases and the J gene end by 7 bases; junction bases not matched to a gene: 11. This chain's CDR3 is CASRGGAGEGNEQFF. The CDR3 DNA is TGTGCCAGCAGGGGGGGAGCGGGAGAGGGGAATGAGCAGTTCTTC.

V is TRBV19 and J is TRBJ2-7, with D hard to call. This CDR3 has 16 amino acids. Germline V CDR1 and CDR2: LNHDA, SQIVND (reference sequence). V lost 1 base, J lost 0 bases, and 13 bases lay in between. CDR3 nucleotides: TGTGCCAGTAGTATAGTTGGGCAGTCAAGCTCCTACGAGCAGTACTTC. It translates to CASSIVGQSSSYEQYF.

This rearrangement joins TRBV15 to TRBJ2-3; 10 nucleotides line up with TRBD2. There are 16 residues in the CDR3. Germline CDR1 LNHNV, CDR2 YYDKDF (reference sequence). Trimming removed 4 bases from V and 4 bases from J; junction bases left unmatched: 8. CDR3 in amino acids: CATSTLIAGGSDTQYF. CDR3 bases: TGTGCCACCAGCACCTTAATAGCGGGAGGTTCAGATACGCAGTATTTT.

The chain is built from TRBV11-3 and TRBJ2-3; TRBD2 matches at 9 bases. The CDR3 spans 16 residues. After removal of 5 bases from V and 4 bases from J, the junction contained 10 bases not matched to a gene. Germline V gene lookup returns CDR1 SGHNT and CDR2 YENEEA. In DNA form, the CDR3 reads TGTGCCAGCAGCCGGTTTAGCGGGAGTTTGGCAGATACGCAGTATTTT. This translates into CASSRFSGSLADTQYF.